The T cell receptor (beta chain) under discussion was sequenced for a study of cytomegalovirus exposure and HLA in healthy donors. Study observations and caveats: The CMV antigen specificity of a few CMV-associated chains was confirmed through in vitro analysis. Some TCR beta chains (more than 150 of them) were listed as cytomegalovirus-associated. Beyond CMV serostatus, there was no information to go on about immune exposure.

The CDR3 has 14 amino acids. Germline values: CDR1 MNHEY, CDR2 SMNVEV (reference sequence). V lost 5 bases to trimming and J lost 4 bases; unmatched junction nucleotides: 7. The PCR contained 60 Vbeta and 13 Jbeta primers. The data were produced by immunoSEQ multiplex PCR, yet TCRdb's version contains in-frame clones alone and is incomplete. The top ten clones hold more than 9.5% of a sample with roughly 140,000 clones, about 80% of them seen once. Points on this clone: Its cognate antigen is unknown.

V gene TRBV27 combines with J gene TRBJ2-5; 7 bases line up with TRBD2. The sequenced sample was PBMCs. This TCR was sampled from a woman aged 60-70 years in good health and CMV-seropositive. CDR3 sequence: CASSLGLGGETQYF. The CDR3 DNA reads as TGTGCCAGCAGTCTCGGACTAGGTGGAGAGACCCAGTACTTC.